Listed here are 11 T cell receptor beta chains from one sample, sequenced in a study of cytomegalovirus exposure and HLA in healthy donors. Clones were sequenced by immunoSEQ multiplex PCR, and TCRdb holds only the in-frame ones, with some missing. The sample shows around 150,000 clones, roughly nine tenths of them seen only once. The material sequenced was PBMCs. The receptors originated from a woman aged 25 to 39 in good health and CMV-seronegative.

This chain links TRBV28 with TRBJ2-7; tentative D call: TRBD2 (5 bases). Germline V gene sequence: CDR1 MDHEN, CDR2 SYDVKM. The CDR3 sequence is 15 residues long. V was clipped by 5 bases and J by 6 bases, with 20 bases between them. The CDR3 nucleotides read TGTGCCAGCAGTCCGAACCGGAGTATTCGGGGCGAGCAGTACTTC. Its protein is CASSPNRSIRGEQYF.

The V and J genes are TRBV29-1 and TRBJ1-3, with D possibly being TRBD1 (5 bases). This CDR3 has 13 residues. Germline-derived CDR1 and CDR2 are SQVTM and ANQGSEA. V gave up 1 base and J gave up 4 bases, with 8 bases separating them. This CDR3 is CSVEGGDGNTIYF. CDR3 sequence (DNA): TGCAGCGTTGAAGGAGGGGACGGAAACACCATATATTTT.

This rearrangement joins TRBV12-5 to TRBJ1-2; possible D gene TRBD1, 6 bases. The germline V and J ends were trimmed by 0 bases and 3 bases, with 20 bases remaining between them. Germline loops: CDR1 LGHNT, CDR2 FRNRAP. This CDR3 contains 18 residues. The CDR3 loop is CASGLVAGAAGGYYGYTF. The CDR3, as DNA: TGTGCTAGTGGTTTGGTAGCAGGGGCCGCCGGTGGGTACTATGGCTACACCTTC.

CDR3 sequence (DNA): TGTGCCAGCAACTGGTCGGGCTCGGATCAGCCCCAGCATTTT. Translating it yields CASNWSGSDQPQHF. The chain carries TRBV6-1 and TRBJ1-5, with no clear D. Deletions cut 7 bases from V and 5 bases from J, with 15 bases between. The CDR3 spans 14 residues. Germline loops: CDR1 MNHNS, CDR2 SASEGT.

Worth noting for this clone: Other DNA variants within this sample encode the same CDR3. The J gene is TRBJ2-1, the V gene TRBV5-1; 11 nucleotides align to TRBD1. Germline values: CDR1 SGHRS, CDR2 YFSETQ. The CDR3 loop spans 14 amino acids. Losses at the gene ends were 5 bases for V and 7 bases for J; bases not matched to a gene: 5. DNA for the CDR3: TGCGCCAGCAGTCCCGGGACAGGGGGTAATGAGCAGTTCTTC. Residues: CASSPGTGGNEQFF. Looking up the rest from reference TRBV5-1 and TRBJ2-1 gives the full variable domain: KAGVTQTPRYLIKTRGQQVTLSCSPISGHRSVSWYQQTPGQGLQFLFEYFSETQRNKGNFPGRFSGRQFSNSRSEMNVSTLELGDSALYLCASSPGTGGNEQFFGPGTRLTVL.

The chain is built from TRBV27 and TRBJ1-1; a possible D gene is TRBD1 (5 bases). CDR3 length equals 12 residues. Germline V gene lookup returns CDR1 MNHEY and CDR2 SMNVEV (reference sequence). V shed 2 bases and J shed 6 bases, with 7 bases lying between them. The CDR3 DNA is TGTGCCAGCAGTTTAGGGGGGTCTGAAGCTTTCTTT. This codes for CASSLGGSEAFF.

This clone was counted a single time. The CDR3 DNA reads as TGTGCCAGCAGCCCTCCCCATCGCACAGATACGCAGTATTTT. It translates to CASSPPHRTDTQYF. The rearrangement uses TRBV5-4 and TRBJ2-3; D is unresolved. The ends were cut back, 4 bases at V and 1 base at J, with 10 bases in the middle. CDR1 and CDR2 from the germline V gene are SGHNT and YYREEE (reference sequence). CDR3 length: 14 residues.

The chain uses TRBV6-5 and TRBJ1-3, with D hard to call. Germline V gene data show CDR1 as MNHEY and CDR2 as SVGAGI. Trimming pared 4 bases from V and 0 bases from J, leaving 10 bases between. This CDR3 spans 15 amino acids. CDR3 coding DNA: TGTGCCAGCAGTTTCAGACCCCTCTCTGGAAACACCATATATTTT. Encoded protein: CASSFRPLSGNTIYF.

The chain is built from TRBV5-4 and TRBJ2-7; weak D call: TRBD1 (9 bases). Germline V gene data show CDR1 as SGHNT and CDR2 as YYREEE (reference sequence). CDR3 length equals 16 residues. Trimming stripped 3 bases from V and 5 bases from J, with 21 bases between. CDR3 sequence (DNA): TGTGCCAGCAGCTCGGGGGGGGGACAGGGACGCCACGAGCAGTACTTC. It specifies CASSSGGGQGRHEQYF.

The chain is built from TRBV11-3 and TRBJ2-3, with D possibly being TRBD2 (6 bases). Per the germline V gene, CDR1 is SGHNT and CDR2 is YENEEA. CDR3 length: 16 amino acids. Between the trimmed V and J ends, which lost 3 bases and 4 bases, there was a span of 17 bases. The CDR3 protein is CASSLGTGRGSDTQYF. In DNA form, the CDR3 reads TGTGCCAGCAGCTTGGGGACTGGAAGAGGGTCAGATACGCAGTATTTT.

This chain connects TRBV9 to TRBJ2-2, with TRBD2 matching 9 bases. The CDR3 is 18 amino acids. V lost 3 bases and J lost 7; bases outside the gene matches: 16. The V gene's germline CDR1 is SGDLS and CDR2 YYNGEE. CDR3 bases: TGTGCCAGCAGCGACAGTACTAGCGGGTCACGGGGGGACGGGGAGCTGTTTTTT. The encoded protein is CASSDSTSGSRGDGELFF.